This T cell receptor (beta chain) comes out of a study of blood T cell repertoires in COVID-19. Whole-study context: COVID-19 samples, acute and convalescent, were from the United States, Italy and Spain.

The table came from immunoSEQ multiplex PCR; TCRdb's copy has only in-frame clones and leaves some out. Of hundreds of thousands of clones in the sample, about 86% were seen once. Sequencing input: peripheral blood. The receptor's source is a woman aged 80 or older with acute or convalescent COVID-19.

CDR3 coding DNA: TGTGCCAGCAGCGTTTCCAGGGCTTATGGCTACACCTTC. Protein: CASSVSRAYGYTF. The V gene is TRBV9, the J gene TRBJ1-2, with D tentatively TRBD1 (5 bases). The V gene lost 2 bases and the J gene lost 5 bases, with 10 bases spanning the gap. CDR3 size: 13 residues. CDR1 SGDLS and CDR2 YYNGEE come from the germline V gene. The full variable domain, in which reference TRBV9 and TRBJ1-2 provide the parts outside the CDR3, is DSGVTQTPKHLITATGQRVTLRCSPRSGDLSVYWYQQSLDQGLQFLIQYYNGEERAKGNILERFSAQQFPDLHSELNLSSLELGDSALYFCASSVSRAYGYTFGSGTRLTVV.